This T cell receptor (beta chain) was recovered during a study of blood T cell repertoires in COVID-19. Turning to the study itself: Acute and convalescent COVID-19 samples came from the United States, Italy and Spain. The analysed material was cDNA or gDNA that came from T cells, B-cell-depleted T cells, or PBMCs.

This clone was recorded a few times. Under the authors' procedure: Estimates of nucleated cell counts were drawn from the amplification of reference gene primers. Repertoires were generated with immunoSEQ multiplex PCR, while TCRdb's copy carries only in-frame clones and drops some. The DNA gave D and trimming, while V, J and clone size come from that table. The sample shows approximately 160,000 clones, about 81% of them seen only once. The source is a human donor in a cohort sampled during active COVID-19. Sequencing input: peripheral blood.

The CDR3 DNA is TGCGCCAGCAGCCAAATATCCCCTCCGGTCTTGAACACTGAAGCTTTCTTT. This encodes CASSQISPPVLNTEAFF. The chain joins TRBV4-1 to TRBJ1-1; the D is unclear. From germline, CDR1 is MGHRA and CDR2 YSYEKL. V lost 2 bases, J lost 0 bases, and 16 bases lay in between. CDR3 length equals 17 residues.